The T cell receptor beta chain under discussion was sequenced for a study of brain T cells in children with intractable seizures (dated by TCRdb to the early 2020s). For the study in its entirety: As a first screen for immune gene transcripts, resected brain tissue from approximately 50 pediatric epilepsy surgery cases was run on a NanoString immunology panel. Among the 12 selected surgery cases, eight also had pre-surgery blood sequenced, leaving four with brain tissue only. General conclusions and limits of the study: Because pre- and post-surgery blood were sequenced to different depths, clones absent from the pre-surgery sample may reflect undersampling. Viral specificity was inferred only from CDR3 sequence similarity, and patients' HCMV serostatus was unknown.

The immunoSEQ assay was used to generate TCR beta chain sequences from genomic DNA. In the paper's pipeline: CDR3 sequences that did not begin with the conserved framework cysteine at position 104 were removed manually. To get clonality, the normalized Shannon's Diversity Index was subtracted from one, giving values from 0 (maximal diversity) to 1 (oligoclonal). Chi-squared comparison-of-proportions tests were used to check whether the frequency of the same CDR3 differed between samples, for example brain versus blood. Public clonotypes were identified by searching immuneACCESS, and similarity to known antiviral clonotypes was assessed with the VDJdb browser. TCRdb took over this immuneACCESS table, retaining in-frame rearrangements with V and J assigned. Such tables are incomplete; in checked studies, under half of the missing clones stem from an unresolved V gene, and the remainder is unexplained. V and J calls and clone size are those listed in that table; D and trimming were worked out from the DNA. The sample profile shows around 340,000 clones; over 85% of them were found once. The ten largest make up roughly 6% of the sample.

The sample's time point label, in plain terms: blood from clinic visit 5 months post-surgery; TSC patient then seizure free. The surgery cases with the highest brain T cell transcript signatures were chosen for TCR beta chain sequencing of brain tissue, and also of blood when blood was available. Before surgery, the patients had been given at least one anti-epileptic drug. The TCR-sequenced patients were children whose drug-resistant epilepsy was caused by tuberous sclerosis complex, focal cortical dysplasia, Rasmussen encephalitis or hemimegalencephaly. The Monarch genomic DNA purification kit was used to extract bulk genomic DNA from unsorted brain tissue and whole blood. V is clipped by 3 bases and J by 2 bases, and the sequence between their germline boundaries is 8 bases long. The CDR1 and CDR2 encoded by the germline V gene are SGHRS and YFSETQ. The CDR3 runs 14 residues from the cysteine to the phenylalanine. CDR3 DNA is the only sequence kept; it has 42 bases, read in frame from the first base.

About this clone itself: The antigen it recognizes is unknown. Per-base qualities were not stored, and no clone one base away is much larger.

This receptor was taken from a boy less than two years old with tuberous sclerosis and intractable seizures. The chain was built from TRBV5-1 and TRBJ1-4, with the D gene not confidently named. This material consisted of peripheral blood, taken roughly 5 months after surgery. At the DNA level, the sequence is TGCGCCAGCAGCTCTACAGACACTAATGAAAAACTGTTTTTT. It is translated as CASSSTDTNEKLFF.